The present entry profiles one T cell receptor (beta chain) with its context. What this receptor recognizes is not known. No much larger clonotype is one base removed from it; base qualities were not supplied. The data originate from a study of tumor and adjacent non-tumor tissue in lung cancer (dated by TCRdb to 2016 to 2018). Context from the whole study: By cancer type, the cohort comprised 11 to 12 adenocarcinoma patients, 2 squamous cell carcinoma patients and 1 small cell lung cancer patient. Sequencing produced more than 100,000,000 productive TCRbeta reads in total, an average of about 4 million reads per sample. For each patient, one tumor sample and one normal lung sample were taken, giving under 35 paired specimens that underwent TCRbeta CDR3 sequencing. The study compared bulk TCRbeta repertoires between lung tumor tissue and matched distant non-tumor lung tissue from fewer than 18 lung cancer patients. The 15 or so patients were aged roughly 30 to 76 years, included around 10 men and 5 women, and had TNM stage I to III disease.

The investigation overall reported the following: In normal lung, the top 100 clones accounted for a significantly larger cumulative share of the repertoire than in tumor tissue. The methods do not name the sequencing platform or mention unique molecular identifiers. Significantly higher TCR diversity was found in younger patients, and higher tumor TCR diversity was associated with shorter overall and disease-free survival. TCR diversity (inverse Simpson) was significantly higher in tumor than in normal lung tissue (approximately 400 vs 170, P = 0.0075, Mann-Whitney U test). Peripheral blood was not sequenced, so blood TCRbeta repertoires were not examined in the lung cancer patients of the study. Only 15 or so patients were included in the cohort, and the need for larger samples and more detailed clinical data was noted by the authors.

From its cysteine to its phenylalanine, the CDR3 spans 16 amino acids. The DNA shown is the 48-base CDR3, in frame from base 1. The germline V gene encodes CDR1 SGHAT and CDR2 FQNNGV. Trimming at the junction amounts to 4 bases on V and 5 bases on J, and the germline ends lie 20 bases apart. The library was generated by multiplex PCR. The sequencing machine was an Illumina HiSeq 2500. TCRbeta libraries were constructed through three rounds of nested PCR with primers (Table S4) according to protocols adapted from ARM-PCR. Before sequencing, PCR products of 200-500 bp were cut from the gel and purified using the QIAquick gel extraction kit. Per the authors' processing: Trimmomatic was used to clean the reads, FLASH was used to merge the reads into complete CDR3 sequences, and MiTCR was used to assign the reads to V(D)J germline segments. Clonal diversity was computed as the inverse Simpson's index with VDJtools. A read counted as productive if the sequence was in-frame and lacked a premature stop codon. The public reads were reprocessed in TCRdb via fastp at Q25 and MiXCR, keeping in-frame beta chains. Each CDR3 protein gets just one entry, which takes the most common genes and DNA from the rows behind it. The V and J calls come from TCRdb's annotation, not from the publication. Counted in this sample were 70,000 to 90,000 distinct CDR3 sequences; roughly 80% of them appeared once. About 47% of the sample is held by the ten biggest clonotypes.

RNA was extracted from bulk unsorted tissue and checked for quality with a NanoDrop ND-1000 and an Agilent 2100. The normal lung samples consisted of distant non-tumor tissue collected more than 3 cm from the tumor edge. The donors were newly diagnosed lung cancer patients admitted for thoracic surgery in China from August to November 2014 who had not received prior chemotherapy. The study excluded patients who had received radiotherapy or chemotherapy before or who had another cancer at the same time. Pieces of surgical tissue measuring roughly 1-2.2 cm3 were kept in RNAlater solution and held at -80 degrees C until needed.

The chain employs TRBV11-2 and TRBJ2-5; the D gene is possibly TRBD1, with 5 bases matching. The receptor's source is a man aged 60-69 years with non-small cell lung cancer. The sequenced sample consisted of distant non-tumor lung tissue. The nucleotide sequence reads as follows: TGTGCCAGCAGCTCCACAAAGATGGGGCCAAAGGAGACCCAGTACTTC. Its coded protein is CASSSTKMGPKETQYF.